The 27 T cell receptor beta chains in this list originate from one sample, sequenced in a study of identical twins. From the 5' RACE reads, TCRdb called clonotypes with MiXCR, one entry per CDR3 protein. The table includes hundreds of thousands of distinct CDR3 sequences, 15% to 20% detected once. The sample was also reused in another study, on T cells expressing NK-cell markers.

The source material was PBMCs. The receptors come from a woman under 30 in good health.

By frequency in the sample, this clonotype is medium-sized (0.01 to 0.1%). This chain connects TRBV24-1 to TRBJ2-1; the D is unclear. The ends were cut back, 5 bases at V and 5 bases at J, with 6 bases in the middle. The V gene's germline CDR1 is KGHDR and CDR2 SFDVKD. This CDR3 has 12 amino acids. This CDR3 reads CATSGSNNEQFF. The DNA of the CDR3 is TGTGCCACCAGTGGGTCGAACAATGAGCAGTTCTTC.

This clonotype showed up just once. The gene calls are TRBV15 and TRBJ1-5, with a possible D match to TRBD1 (5 bases). The germline V gene has CDR1 LNHNV and CDR2 YYDKDF (reference sequence). The CDR3 has 17 amino acids. V shed 5 bases and J shed 1 base, with 18 bases lying between them. In DNA, the CDR3 is TGTGCCACCAGCGGAAACAGGAAAACGGGGAGCAATCAGCCCCAGCATTTT. This encodes CATSGNRKTGSNQPQHF.

The V gene is TRBV7-2, the J gene TRBJ2-1; D call uncertain. The germline V gene has CDR1 SGHTA and CDR2 FQGNSA. The CDR3 sequence is 14 residues long. V lost 7 bases and J lost 6, with 16 bases in between. The CDR3 here is CASTNDRKLNEQFF. The CDR3 DNA sequence: TGTGCCAGCACCAACGACCGTAAACTCAATGAGCAGTTCTTC.

The rearrangement joins TRBV12-3 or TRBV12-4 to TRBJ2-3, with unresolved D. V lost 6 bases and J 0 bases, leaving 13 bases between the germline ends. This CDR3 spans 15 amino acids. The CDR3 spells CASRPRMASTDTQYF. The CDR3 nucleotides read TGTGCCAGCAGACCACGCATGGCTAGCACAGATACGCAGTATTTT.

This clonotype appeared a few times. The genes are TRBV6-1 and TRBJ1-1; D is ambiguous. Per the germline V gene, CDR1 is MNHNS and CDR2 is SASEGT. The V and J ends lost 7 bases and 5 bases respectively, with 14 bases between them. The CDR3 covers 13 residues. The CDR3 reads CASNPVDATEAFF. In DNA, the CDR3 is TGTGCCAGCAACCCGGTAGACGCTACTGAAGCTTTCTTT.

The genes are TRBV5-1 and TRBJ2-7, with 11 positions matching TRBD2. V dropped 0 bases and J dropped 6; count of bases not matched to a gene: 5. Germline assignment: CDR1 SGHRS and CDR2 YFSETQ. CDR3 length: 15 amino acids. CDR3: CASSLALAGGGEQYF. The CDR3 bases are TGCGCCAGCAGCTTGGCTCTAGCGGGAGGAGGCGAGCAGTACTTC. The full variable domain, completed using reference TRBV5-1 and TRBJ2-7, is KAGVTQTPRYLIKTRGQQVTLSCSPISGHRSVSWYQQTPGQGLQFLFEYFSETQRNKGNFPGRFSGRQFSNSRSEMNVSTLELGDSALYLCASSLALAGGGEQYFGPGTRLTVT.

This clonotype was counted a few times. The gene calls are TRBV20-1 and TRBJ2-1; D is undetermined. The V gene's germline CDR1 is DFQATT and CDR2 SNEGSKA (reference sequence). This CDR3 spans 11 amino acids. Trimming stripped 3 bases from V and 8 bases from J, with 8 bases between. CDR3 amino acids: CSASRVDEQFF. The CDR3 coding sequence is TGCAGTGCTAGTCGGGTCGATGAGCAGTTCTTC.

This clonotype has just a few counts. The CDR3: CASTPGGRGTEAFF. As DNA, the CDR3 is TGTGCCAGCACCCCCGGGGGCAGGGGAACTGAAGCTTTCTTT. The chain employs TRBV6-1 and TRBJ1-1; tentatively, D is TRBD1 (6 bases). V was cut by 7 bases and J by 5 bases, with 17 bases left in between. Germline CDR1 is MNHNS and CDR2 is SASEGT. CDR3 size: 14 residues.

In DNA, the CDR3 is TGCAGCCCCGATCCTAGCGGAAAGAGCACAGATACGCAGTATTTT. Translating it yields CSPDPSGKSTDTQYF. This rearrangement joins TRBV29-1 to TRBJ2-3; 7 bases match TRBD2. V was clipped by 8 bases and J by 0 bases; unmatched bases: 11. Per germline, CDR1 SQVTM and CDR2 ANQGSEA. The CDR3 runs to 15 residues.

This chain uses TRBV20-1 with TRBJ2-1, with TRBD2 matching over 14 bases. This CDR3 has 20 amino acids. Germline lookup yields CDR1 DFQATT and CDR2 SNEGSKA (reference sequence). With 1 base clipped from V and 2 bases from J, the junction kept 13 bases outside the gene matches. The CDR3 DNA is TGCAGTGCTAGAGCTTTCTCCGGGACTAGCGGGAGAGAGGCCTACAATGAGCAGTTCTTC. Its translation is CSARAFSGTSGREAYNEQFF.

This clonotype came up a few times. The J gene is TRBJ2-7, the V gene TRBV20-1; TRBD2 matches at 8 bases. V shed 6 bases, J shed 4 bases, and the junction held 8 bases outside the gene matches. From germline, CDR1 is DFQATT and CDR2 SNEGSKA (reference sequence). The length of the CDR3 is 13 residues. CDR3 coding DNA: TGCAGTGCCATAAGCGGGAGTGAGTACGAGCAGTACTTC. Encoded protein: CSAISGSEYEQYF.

This clonotype was seen more than once but under ten times. The J gene is TRBJ2-2, the V gene TRBV24-1; D may be TRBD1 or TRBD2 (5 bases each). Per germline, CDR1 KGHDR and CDR2 SFDVKD. V was trimmed by 10 bases and J by 5 bases, leaving 22 bases between them. CDR3 length: 16 amino acids. In DNA, the CDR3 is TGTGCCACTCGGCAGGGAGTCGCGGTTCGGACCGGGGAGCTGTTTTTT. It encodes CATRQGVAVRTGELFF.

The DNA for the CDR3 is TGCAGCGTTGTAGGGGGGGCAGCCGCTTCCTACGAGCAGTACTTC. Protein: CSVVGGAAASYEQYF. This chain links TRBV29-1 with TRBJ2-7, with a tentative D call TRBD2 (7 bases). CDR1 is SQVTM and CDR2 is ANQGSEA in the germline V gene. Trimming stripped 4 bases from V and 1 base from J, with 17 bases between. CDR3 size: 15 residues.

Only a few counts were recorded for this clonotype. The rearrangement links TRBV6-6 to TRBJ1-1, with D perhaps TRBD1 (5 bases). Germline lookup yields CDR1 MNHNY and CDR2 SVGAGI (reference sequence). The CDR3 has 13 residues. V was shortened by 6 bases and J by 4 bases, with 12 bases between the two germline ends. The CDR3 coding sequence is TGTGCCAGCAGCGAGGGGAGGGCCACTGAAGCTTTCTTT. The encoded protein is CASSEGRATEAFF.

This chain joins TRBV4-1 and TRBJ1-1, with D possibly TRBD1 on 6 matching bases. V lost 5 bases to trimming and J lost 2 bases, with 15 bases between them. CDR1 and CDR2 from the germline V gene are MGHRA and YSYEKL. This CDR3 comprises 15 residues. The CDR3 is CASSTYTGLNTEAFF. Here the CDR3 DNA reads TGCGCCAGCAGCACATACACAGGGTTAAACACTGAAGCTTTCTTT.

This clonotype was seen at least ten times. The J gene is TRBJ1-2, the V gene TRBV12-3 or TRBV12-4; 8 nucleotides line up with TRBD1. This CDR3 is 15 amino acids long. Trimming took 3 bases from V and 2 from J; bases not matched to a gene: 5. As DNA, the CDR3 is TGTGCCAGCAGTTTTTCGACAGGGGCAAACTATGGCTACACCTTC. It translates to CASSFSTGANYGYTF.

The V call is TRBV7-2, the J call TRBJ2-3; D gene ambiguous. The CDR3 is 12 amino acids. Germline values: CDR1 SGHTA, CDR2 FQGNSA. The V and J ends lost 6 bases and 4 bases respectively, with 8 bases between them. CDR3 region: CASRPTADTQYF. As DNA, the CDR3 is TGTGCCAGCAGACCCACGGCAGATACGCAGTATTTT.

The genes are TRBV4-3 and TRBJ2-7; perhaps TRBD2 as D (5 bases). The germline V and J ends were trimmed by 3 bases and 1 base, with 13 bases remaining between them. The CDR3 has 15 amino acids. Germline CDR1 LGHNA, CDR2 YSLEER. The CDR3 region is CASSQGSRGSYEQYF. CDR3 coding DNA: TGCGCCAGCAGCCAGGGATCCCGGGGATCCTACGAGCAGTACTTC.

This clonotype was observed a few times. The chain couples TRBV7-2 to TRBJ2-2; 8 positions match TRBD2. The germline V gene has CDR1 SGHTA and CDR2 FQGNSA. The CDR3 spans 16 residues. V lost 1 base to trimming and J lost 5 bases; unmatched junction nucleotides: 6. The CDR3 DNA reads TGTGCCAGCAGCTTAGGGGCTTTAGCGGGAACCGGGGAGCTGTTTTTT. It specifies CASSLGALAGTGELFF.

This clonotype occurred a few times. The V gene is TRBV6-5, the J gene TRBJ2-7; 9 bases match TRBD1. CDR1 and CDR2 from the germline V gene are MNHEY and SVGAGI. This CDR3 region has 14 residues. V shed 6 bases, J shed 6 bases, and the junction held 9 bases outside the gene matches. Here the CDR3 DNA reads TGTGCCAGCAGCTACCCGGGACAGGGTTCCGAGCAGTACTTC. Protein product: CASSYPGQGSEQYF.

This clonotype has ten or more counts. The genes are TRBV15 and TRBJ2-1; D is possibly TRBD1 or TRBD2 (5 bases each). This CDR3 spans 15 amino acids. CDR1 LNHNV and CDR2 YYDKDF come from the germline V gene (reference sequence). V gave up 0 bases and J gave up 4 bases, with 10 bases separating them. The CDR3 bases are TGTGCCACCAGCAGAGATCCGGGACCTTACAATGAGCAGTTCTTC. It translates to CATSRDPGPYNEQFF.

This clonotype was observed a few times. The J gene is TRBJ2-7, the V gene TRBV9; D is unclear. Germline V CDR1 and CDR2: SGDLS, YYNGEE. V lost 0 bases and J lost 3, with 13 bases in between. The CDR3 covers 15 residues. CDR3 loop: CASSVDPAAIYEQYF. CDR3 in DNA: TGTGCCAGCAGCGTAGACCCGGCGGCCATCTACGAGCAGTACTTC.

The V call is TRBV5-1, the J call TRBJ2-3, with D possibly matching TRBD1 (6 bases). The germline gives CDR1 SGHRS, CDR2 YFSETQ. V lost 6 bases and J lost 1, with 15 bases in between. This CDR3 comprises 15 residues. CDR3 sequence reads: CASKIRGSRTDTQYF. The CDR3 DNA follows: TGCGCCAGCAAGATAAGGGGGTCCCGCACAGATACGCAGTATTTT.

This clonotype has just a few counts. The rearrangement uses TRBV20-1 and TRBJ1-1; TRBD1 might be the D (6 bases). Trimming removed 6 bases at V and 1 base at J, with 15 bases between. The CDR3 spans 14 residues. Germline loops: CDR1 DFQATT, CDR2 SNEGSKA (reference sequence). CDR3 in amino acids: CSADWGGANTEAFF. CDR3 coding DNA: TGCAGTGCCGACTGGGGGGGGGCGAACACTGAAGCTTTCTTT.

The sample holds many counts of this clonotype. CDR3 DNA sequence: TGCGCCAGCAGCTTGAGGACAGGGTGGGTCGCAACGAACACTGAAGCTTTCTTT. Its protein is CASSLRTGWVATNTEAFF. The chain links TRBV5-1 to TRBJ1-1, with 8 bases lining up with TRBD1. CDR3 size: 18 residues. The V gene's germline CDR1 is SGHRS and CDR2 YFSETQ. V dropped 1 base and J dropped 1; count of bases not matched to a gene: 12.

Ten or more counts support this clonotype. The V call is TRBV29-1, the J call TRBJ2-1; 8 bases align to TRBD1. V lost 3 bases to trimming and J lost 8 bases; unmatched junction nucleotides: 6. Germline V gene sequence: CDR1 SQVTM, CDR2 ANQGSEA. The CDR3 has 13 residues. The CDR3 DNA reads TGCAGCGTTGAGGACAGGGAATCGGATGAGCAGTTCTTC. Translation: CSVEDRESDEQFF.

This chain links TRBV12-3 or TRBV12-4 with TRBJ1-2; D ambiguous. Trimming cost V 6 bases and J 4 bases, with 12 bases left between them. This CDR3 is built from 13 residues. The DNA of the CDR3 is TGTGCCAGCAGACGGACCGGATCCTATGGCTACACCTTC. Protein: CASRRTGSYGYTF.